The 25 T cell receptor beta chains listed next were all sequenced from one sample in a study of blood T cell repertoires in COVID-19. Some clones are missing from TCRdb's copy, which holds only in-frame ones; the method was immunoSEQ multiplex PCR. The sample contains roughly 200,000 clones, around nine tenths of which appear only once. What was sequenced was peripheral blood. Receptors were obtained from a man aged 45 to 65 with COVID-19, enrolled during active disease.

The rearrangement uses TRBV2 and TRBJ2-5; TRBD2 might be the D (6 bases). From germline, CDR1 is SNHLY and CDR2 FYNNEI. Trimming took 2 bases from V and 5 from J, leaving 15 bases between them. The CDR3 runs to 15 residues. In DNA, the CDR3 is TGTGCCAGCAGTGAACTCACGGGAGTAGAGGAGACCCAGTACTTC. Protein: CASSELTGVEETQYF.

The rearrangement links TRBV11-2 to TRBJ1-2; 7 positions match TRBD1. The J segment lost 4 bases and the V segment lost 5 bases, leaving 13 bases of the junction unmatched. Per germline, CDR1 SGHAT and CDR2 FQNNGV. The CDR3 contains 16 residues. The CDR3 loop is CASSPGDRGIGYGYTF. CDR3 bases: TGTGCCAGCAGCCCCGGGGACAGAGGAATTGGCTATGGCTACACCTTC. The full variable domain, with the rest looked up from reference TRBV11-2 and TRBJ1-2, is EAGVAQSPRYKIIEKRQSVAFWCNPISGHATLYWYQQILGQGPKLLIQFQNNGVVDDSQLPKDRFSAERLKGVDSTLKIQPAKLEDSAVYLCASSPGDRGIGYGYTFGSGTRLTVV.

This chain uses TRBV19 with TRBJ2-7; D is ambiguous. This CDR3 comprises 13 residues. The germline V and J ends were trimmed by 7 bases and 1 base, with 11 bases remaining between them. Germline loops: CDR1 LNHDA, CDR2 SQIVND (reference sequence). The DNA of the CDR3 is TGTGCCAGTACCCCTGGAGATTCCTACGAGCAGTACTTC. Protein: CASTPGDSYEQYF.

This chain uses TRBV5-1 with TRBJ2-5; weak D call: TRBD2 (5 bases). Trimming took off 1 base at V and 5 bases at J, with 15 bases between the two ends. This CDR3 comprises 15 residues. Germline V gene lookup returns CDR1 SGHRS and CDR2 YFSETQ. CDR3 bases: TGCGCCAGCAGCTTGTCCCTAGCCTTGGGGGAGACCCAGTACTTC. This gives the protein CASSLSLALGETQYF.

This chain joins TRBV10-1 and TRBJ2-3; TRBD1 matches at 12 bases. CDR3 length equals 15 residues. The V gene end was trimmed by 3 bases and the J gene end by 5 bases; junction bases not matched to a gene: 3. The germline CDR1 and CDR2 sequences are WNHNN and SYGVQD (reference sequence). This CDR3 is CASSDGTGGLDTQYF. For the CDR3, the DNA is TGCGCCAGCAGTGATGGGACAGGGGGCCTAGATACGCAGTATTTT.

This clone occurred a few times. The V and J genes are TRBV10-1 and TRBJ2-1; the D gene is possibly TRBD1 (5 bases). Trimming took 8 bases from V and 5 from J, leaving 10 bases between them. The germline V gene encodes CDR1 WNHNN and CDR2 SYGVQD (reference sequence). The CDR3 spans 12 residues. CDR3 protein: CASADSHNEQFF. DNA for the CDR3: TGCGCCAGCGCCGACAGTCACAATGAGCAGTTCTTC.

The chain couples TRBV16 to TRBJ2-6; no definite D call. Looked up from germline, CDR1 is KGHSY and CDR2 is FQNENV. There are 16 residues in the CDR3. V shed 0 bases and J shed 4 bases, with 10 bases lying between them. This CDR3 is CASSQSHAPGANVLTF. The CDR3 DNA follows: TGTGCCAGCAGCCAATCACATGCTCCCGGGGCCAACGTCCTGACTTTC.

This chain uses TRBV19 with TRBJ2-7, with D unclear. Germline V lookup: CDR1 LNHDA, CDR2 SQIVND (reference sequence). Between the trimmed V and J ends, which lost 1 base and 5 bases, there was a span of 21 bases. The CDR3 covers 17 residues. The CDR3 nucleotides are TGTGCCAGTAGTATAGTTGCACTTACAACTACCCGCAACGAGCAGTACTTC. Its protein product is CASSIVALTTTRNEQYF.

This CDR3 reads CASSRTQGSSYEQYF. DNA of the CDR3: TGTGCCAGCAGCCGCACCCAGGGTAGCTCCTACGAGCAGTACTTC. The chain links TRBV7-2 to TRBJ2-7, with D perhaps matching TRBD1 (5 bases). Trimming took off 5 bases at V and 0 bases at J, with 14 bases between the two ends. Germline CDR1 and CDR2: SGHTA and FQGNSA. This CDR3 contains 15 residues.

The chain combines TRBV18 with TRBJ2-1; 9 bases map to TRBD2. The length of the CDR3 is 15 residues. The V segment lost 4 bases and the J segment 0 bases; nucleotides outside the gene matches: 1. Germline V gene lookup returns CDR1 KGHSH and CDR2 LQKENI. The CDR3, as DNA: TGTGCCAGCTCACTTAGCGGGAGCTCCTACAATGAGCAGTTCTTC. It is translated as CASSLSGSSYNEQFF.

V gene TRBV6-2 or TRBV6-3 combines with J gene TRBJ1-1, with D tentatively TRBD1 (6 bases). Trimming left V 6 bases short and J 5 bases short, with 16 bases between. Germline V gene data show CDR1 as MNHEY and CDR2 as SVGEGT. The CDR3 covers 14 residues. CDR3 nucleotides: TGTGCCAGCAGCTCCTTGGCAGGGGCGACTGAAGCTTTCTTT. Its protein is CASSSLAGATEAFF.

This clone came up once. The gene calls are TRBV9 and TRBJ2-2; 10 nucleotides line up with TRBD2. Germline CDR1 is SGDLS and CDR2 is YYNGEE. V trimming: 1 base; J trimming: 3 bases; junction bases outside the gene matches: 15. The CDR3 length is 20 residues. CDR3 protein: CASSVQGASGGHTYTGELFF. CDR3 sequence (DNA): TGTGCCAGCAGCGTACAGGGTGCTAGCGGGGGCCACACATACACCGGGGAGCTGTTTTTT. Complete variable domain (other parts from reference TRBV9 and TRBJ2-2): DSGVTQTPKHLITATGQRVTLRCSPRSGDLSVYWYQQSLDQGLQFLIQYYNGEERAKGNILERFSAQQFPDLHSELNLSSLELGDSALYFCASSVQGASGGHTYTGELFFGEGSRLTVL.

This clone was counted a single time. CDR3 loop: CASSPERQVNSPLHF. DNA of the CDR3: TGTGCCAGCTCACCGGAAAGACAGGTTAATTCACCCCTCCACTTT. This chain joins TRBV18 and TRBJ1-6; D is perhaps TRBD1 (6 bases). Between the trimmed V and J ends, which lost 3 bases and 6 bases, there was a span of 12 bases. CDR1 KGHSH and CDR2 LQKENI come from the germline V gene. The CDR3 loop spans 15 amino acids.

CDR3 region: CASSQSRAGVLETQYF. CDR3 DNA: TGCGCCAGCAGTCAATCGAGAGCAGGGGTCCTCGAGACCCAGTACTTC. The chain employs TRBV23-1 and TRBJ2-5; possible D gene TRBD1, 6 bases. TRBV23-1 is noted as an ORF with a role that remains uncertain. The CDR3 runs to 16 residues. V shed 0 bases and J shed 5 bases, with 16 bases lying between them.

A single count supports this clone. This sample also contains other DNA sequences that code for the same CDR3. The gene calls are TRBV9 and TRBJ1-1; possibly TRBD1 for D (6 bases). Germline CDR1 and CDR2: SGDLS and YYNGEE. Trimming cost V 2 bases and J 2 bases, with 10 bases left between them. The CDR3 covers 14 residues. The CDR3 region has the DNA TGTGCCAGCAGCGTTGGGGGCCAAAACACTGAAGCTTTCTTT. Its translation: CASSVGGQNTEAFF.

The J gene is TRBJ1-6, the V gene TRBV9; D gene uncertain. In germline, CDR1 is SGDLS, CDR2 YYNGEE. The CDR3 consists of 12 residues. The ends were cut back, 3 bases at V and 14 bases at J, with 12 bases in the middle. The CDR3: CASSAPGGTLHF. The CDR3 DNA follows: TGTGCCAGCAGCGCCCCCGGCGGAACCCTCCACTTT.

The chain couples TRBV14 to TRBJ2-3, with TRBD2 identical over 11 bases. The J segment lost 3 bases and the V segment lost 0 bases, leaving 14 bases of the junction unmatched. From germline, CDR1 is SGHDN and CDR2 FVKESK. CDR3 length: 20 amino acids. The CDR3 protein is CASSQDLTALAGGGTDTQYF. DNA for the CDR3: TGTGCCAGCAGCCAAGATTTGACCGCCCTAGCGGGGGGTGGTACAGATACGCAGTATTTT.

The CDR3 spells CASSHQVLYYEQYF. The CDR3 coding sequence is TGTGCCAGCAGCCATCAGGTACTCTACTACGAGCAGTACTTC. This sequence joins TRBV3-1 (or the pseudogene TRBV3-2) and TRBJ2-7; D unclear. Germline CDR1 and CDR2: LGHDT and YNNKEL (reference sequence). V was cut by 3 bases and J by 3 bases, with 12 bases left in between. The CDR3 consists of 14 residues.

The chain employs TRBV6-5 and TRBJ1-1; weak D call: TRBD1 (6 bases). V was shortened by 0 bases and J by 7 bases, with 12 bases between the two germline ends. Germline values: CDR1 MNHEY, CDR2 SVGAGI. CDR3 length: 14 residues. The CDR3 nucleotides read TGTGCCAGCAGTTACTCACGGACAGCCCATGAAGCTTTCTTT. It encodes CASSYSRTAHEAFF.

This clone was observed a handful of times. The chain recombines TRBV6-5 with TRBJ2-7; 7 nucleotides line up with TRBD1. In germline, CDR1 is MNHEY, CDR2 SVGAGI. This CDR3 comprises 15 residues. V shed 6 bases, J shed 5 bases, and the junction held 13 bases outside the gene matches. In DNA form, the CDR3 reads TGTGCCAGCAGAGCCACGAGACAGGGATTCCACGAGCAGTACTTC. The encoded protein is CASRATRQGFHEQYF.

A single count supports this clone. The gene calls are TRBV6-1 and TRBJ2-7; D may be TRBD2 (5 bases). In germline, CDR1 is MNHNS, CDR2 SASEGT. The CDR3 runs 17 residues. V lost 3 bases and J 4 bases, leaving 22 bases between the germline ends. CDR3 amino acids: CASSEAGRASHPYEQYF. CDR3 DNA: TGTGCCAGCAGTGAGGCGGGTAGGGCGTCTCATCCATACGAGCAGTACTTC.

The chain combines TRBV9 with TRBJ2-6; D possibly corresponds to TRBD1 (8 bases). The V end was cut by 3 bases, the J end by 2 bases, with 12 bases between. Germline CDR1 SGDLS, CDR2 YYNGEE. The CDR3 is 16 residues long. This chain's CDR3 is CASSGTGTTGANVLTF. The CDR3, as DNA: TGTGCCAGCAGCGGGACAGGGACTACTGGGGCCAACGTCCTGACTTTC.

The chain employs TRBV30 and TRBJ1-2, with 8 bases lining up with TRBD1. Germline V lookup: CDR1 GTSNPN, CDR2 SVGIG (reference sequence). This CDR3 is 15 amino acids long. Trimming at V came to 2 bases and at J to 5 bases, leaving 10 bases not matched to a gene. CDR3 in amino acids: CAWSTWTGLEYGYTF. CDR3 nucleotides: TGTGCCTGGAGTACTTGGACAGGGCTTGAATATGGCTACACCTTC.

The chain joins TRBV2 to TRBJ1-4; D not resolved. V lost 10 bases, J lost 4 bases, and 16 bases lay in between. The CDR3 contains 14 residues. CDR1 is SNHLY and CDR2 is FYNNEI in the germline V gene. The CDR3 is CATREGHGNEKLFF. In nucleotides, the CDR3 is TGTGCCACACGGGAGGGCCACGGTAATGAAAAACTGTTTTTT. Looking up the rest from reference TRBV2 and TRBJ1-4 gives the full variable domain: EPEVTQTPSHQVTQMGQEVILRCVPISNHLYFYWYRQILGQKVEFLVSFYNNEISEKSEIFDDQFSVERPDGSNFTLKIRSTKLEDSAMYFCATREGHGNEKLFFGSGTQLSVL.

The chain recombines TRBV24-1 with TRBJ1-4, with 7 nucleotides matching TRBD1. The junction had 8 bases not matched to a gene; V was cut back by 2 bases and J by 3 bases. The CDR3 is 17 residues long. The germline V gene has CDR1 KGHDR and CDR2 SFDVKD. The CDR3 region is CATSDWGTDASNEKLFF. The CDR3 DNA reads TGTGCCACCAGTGATTGGGGGACAGACGCCTCTAATGAAAAACTGTTTTTT.